These 3 T cell receptor beta chains came from one sample sequenced in a study of identical twins. Each CDR3 protein is one row after TCRdb ran MiXCR on the 5' RACE reads. The table lists about 200,000 distinct CDR3 sequences, roughly 10% of them singletons. What was sequenced was memory (CD45RO+) T cells sorted from blood. The receptors were sampled from a woman younger than 30 in good health.

The sample holds a few counts of this clonotype. The chain recombines TRBV20-1 with TRBJ2-7; TRBD2 aligns across 9 bases. The CDR3 is 14 residues long. Germline V CDR1 and CDR2: DFQATT, SNEGSKA (reference sequence). Germline trimming cut 6 bases from V and 3 bases from J; bases unmatched to any gene: 9. DNA for the CDR3: TGCAGTGCCCGACTGAGCGGGAGGCGCTACGAGCAGTACTTC. Its translation: CSARLSGRRYEQYF.

Only a few counts were recorded for this clonotype. The chain joins TRBV9 to TRBJ2-1; 10 bases are shared with TRBD2. CDR3 length equals 15 residues. Losses at the gene ends were 4 bases for V and 8 bases for J; bases not matched to a gene: 9. Germline CDR1 reads SGDLS; CDR2 reads YYNGEE. The CDR3 here is CASSFSGRADDEQFF. The CDR3 DNA sequence: TGTGCCAGCAGCTTCAGCGGGAGGGCCGACGATGAGCAGTTCTTC.

V gene TRBV2 combines with J gene TRBJ1-2; weak D call: TRBD1 (6 bases). V shed 8 bases and J shed 4 bases, with 11 bases lying between them. The CDR3 sequence is 12 residues long. CDR1 and CDR2 from the germline V gene are SNHLY and FYNNEI. CDR3 nucleotides: TGTGCCAGCGACAGGCGCCTCTATGGCTACACCTTC. Amino acid sequence: CASDRRLYGYTF.